The rows below give T cell receptor beta chains drawn from one sample of a study of blood T cell repertoires in COVID-19. Assay: immunoSEQ multiplex PCR; the TCRdb copy retains only in-frame clones and omits some. Of about 270,000 clones listed, 80% to 90% were seen once; the top ten hold about 12%. Specimen: peripheral blood. The receptors shown here come from a woman aged 65 to 85 with COVID-19, enrolled during active disease. Each CDR3 is given with its conserved first and last residue. Each record gives: CDR3 protein, CDR3 DNA, V gene, D gene, clone size, J gene. The D gene is left open where the match is weak. Expanded clones are given a class, and other clones once, few, many or no size at all.

CDR3: CASSLDRVGQPQHF
DNA: TGCGCCAGCAGCCTGGACAGGGTGGGTCAGCCCCAGCATTTT
V: TRBV4-1
D: TRBD1
size: .
J: TRBJ1-5

CDR3: CASRQDRGQKLFF
DNA: TGTGCCAGCAGGCAGGACAGGGGGCAAAAACTGTTTTTT
V: TRBV27
D: TRBD1
size: .
J: TRBJ1-4

CDR3: CASSFLTDTNYGYTF
DNA: TGTGCCAGCAGCTTTTTGACAGACACCAACTATGGCTACACCTTC
V: TRBV7-9
D: .
size: once
J: TRBJ1-2

CDR3: CATSDPRGPGTEAFF
DNA: TGTGCCACCAGTGATCCCAGGGGGCCCGGCACTGAAGCTTTCTTT
V: TRBV24-1
D: TRBD1
size: few
J: TRBJ1-1

CDR3: CASGVGDRGTSGANVLTF
DNA: TGTGCCAGCGGAGTTGGAGACAGGGGAACTTCTGGGGCCAACGTCCTGACTTTC
V: TRBV9
D: TRBD1
size: once
J: TRBJ2-6

CDR3: CASSPTSGTGEQYF
DNA: TGTGCCAGCAGTCCCACGTCGGGTACTGGTGAGCAGTACTTC
V: TRBV2
D: .
size: .
J: TRBJ2-7

CDR3: CASSAFRDREYYNSPLHF
DNA: TGTGCCAGCAGCGCGTTCCGGGACAGGGAGTACTATAATTCACCCCTCCACTTT
V: TRBV9
D: TRBD1
size: .
J: TRBJ1-6

CDR3: CASSINSGGTGELFF
DNA: TGTGCCAGTAGTATAAATAGCGGGGGTACCGGGGAGCTGTTTTTT
V: TRBV19
D: TRBD2
size: .
J: TRBJ2-2

CDR3: CASSFRKPGREVRGYTF
DNA: TGTGCCAGCAGCTTCAGAAAACCGGGGCGGGAGGTTAGGGGCTACACCTTC
V: TRBV7-2
D: .
size: .
J: TRBJ1-2

CDR3: CASLDRGPRDIPYEQYF
DNA: TGCGCCAGCCTGGACAGGGGCCCACGAGACATCCCCTACGAGCAGTACTTC
V: TRBV10-2
D: TRBD1
size: .
J: TRBJ2-7

CDR3: CASSLGPAGGNEKLFF
DNA: TGCGCCAGCAGCTTGGGGCCAGCAGGGGGTAATGAAAAACTGTTTTTT
V: TRBV5-1
D: TRBD1
size: .
J: TRBJ1-4

CDR3: CASSRGGTEAFF
DNA: TGTGCCAGCTCACGGGGGGGCACTGAAGCTTTCTTT
V: TRBV18
D: .
size: once
J: TRBJ1-1

CDR3: CATKKDGNSNQPQHF
DNA: TGTGCCACCAAAAAGGACGGGAATAGCAATCAGCCCCAGCATTTT
V: TRBV10-3
D: .
size: once
J: TRBJ1-5

CDR3: CASRGQGANVLTF
DNA: TGTGCCAGCAGGGGACAGGGGGCCAACGTCCTGACTTTC
V: TRBV6-6
D: TRBD1
size: .
J: TRBJ2-6

CDR3: CASSKEVLEQWNYGYTF
DNA: TGTGCCAGCAGCAAAGAGGTATTAGAACAGTGGAACTATGGCTACACCTTC
V: TRBV21-1
D: .
size: .
J: TRBJ1-2

CDR3: CASSLWAGDYEQYF
DNA: TGTGCCAGCAGCTTATGGGCCGGGGACTACGAGCAGTACTTC
V: TRBV11-3
D: .
size: .
J: TRBJ2-7

CDR3: CASSQKIAGGPGDTQYF
DNA: TGCGCCAGCAGTCAAAAAATAGCGGGGGGGCCAGGGGATACGCAGTATTTT
V: TRBV23-1
D: TRBD2
size: .
J: TRBJ2-3

CDR3: CASSYTGSNTGELFF
DNA: TGTGCCAGCAGTTATACAGGTTCGAACACCGGGGAGCTGTTTTTT
V: TRBV6-5
D: .
size: .
J: TRBJ2-2

CDR3: CATSDYRNTEAFF
DNA: TGTGCCACCAGTGATTACAGGAACACTGAAGCTTTCTTT
V: TRBV24-1
D: .
size: .
J: TRBJ1-1

CDR3: CASSKDRRIIGDSYEQYF
DNA: TGTGCCAGCAGCAAAGATCGACGAATTATCGGGGATTCCTACGAGCAGTACTTC
V: TRBV21-1
D: .
size: .
J: TRBJ2-7

CDR3: CASGLVPDRAGETQYF
DNA: TGTGCTAGTGGTTTGGTACCAGACAGGGCAGGAGAGACCCAGTACTTC
V: TRBV12-5
D: TRBD1
size: .
J: TRBJ2-5

CDR3: CASSQILKGDEKLFF
DNA: TGCGCCAGCAGCCAAATTCTTAAAGGGGATGAAAAACTGTTTTTT
V: TRBV4-3
D: .
size: .
J: TRBJ1-4

CDR3: CATMESDTDTQYF
DNA: TGTGCCACCATGGAGAGTGACACAGATACGCAGTATTTT
V: TRBV24-1
D: .
size: .
J: TRBJ2-3

CDR3: CASSLDLFPGMTTEAFF
DNA: TGTGCCAGCAGCTTAGATTTGTTCCCAGGGATGACGACTGAAGCTTTCTTT
V: TRBV11-2
D: .
size: few
J: TRBJ1-1

CDR3: CASSPHREVTGELFF
DNA: TGCGCCAGCAGTCCACACAGGGAAGTGACCGGGGAGCTGTTTTTT
V: TRBV10-1
D: .
size: once
J: TRBJ2-2

CDR3: CASRRQGNTEAFF
DNA: TGTGCCAGCAGGCGACAGGGGAACACTGAAGCTTTCTTT
V: TRBV6-5
D: TRBD1
size: .
J: TRBJ1-1

CDR3: CASSWANTEAFF
DNA: TGTGCCAGCAGTTGGGCAAACACTGAAGCTTTCTTT
V: TRBV6-2/TRBV6-3
D: .
size: few
J: TRBJ1-1

CDR3: CASSPSQQVNYGYTF
DNA: TGCGCCAGCAGCCCCTCGCAACAGGTCAACTATGGCTACACCTTC
V: TRBV4-3
D: .
size: .
J: TRBJ1-2

CDR3: CAWRGDRANVLTF
DNA: TGTGCCTGGAGGGGAGACAGGGCCAACGTCCTGACTTTC
V: TRBV30
D: .
size: .
J: TRBJ2-6

CDR3: CASGLESGGGYEQYF
DNA: TGTGCTAGTGGTTTGGAATCTGGGGGAGGATACGAGCAGTACTTC
V: TRBV12-5
D: .
size: once
J: TRBJ2-7

CDR3: CASSPGTLYGYTF
DNA: TGCGCCAGCAGCCCCGGGACACTCTATGGCTACACCTTC
V: TRBV4-3
D: .
size: .
J: TRBJ1-2

CDR3: CASSSWTSGTDTQYF
DNA: TGTGCCAGTAGCAGCTGGACTAGCGGCACAGATACGCAGTATTTT
V: TRBV19
D: TRBD2
size: .
J: TRBJ2-3

CDR3: CASSDLEGMDEKLFF
DNA: TGTGCCAGCAGCGACCTAGAAGGAATGGATGAAAAACTGTTTTTT
V: TRBV2
D: .
size: .
J: TRBJ1-4

CDR3: CASSPPEIYLAFF
DNA: TGTGCCAGCTCACCACCGGAGATTTATCTAGCTTTCTTT
V: TRBV18
D: .
size: .
J: TRBJ1-1

CDR3: CASSSGTGETQYF
DNA: TGTGCCAGCAGTTCCGGGACAGGGGAGACCCAGTACTTC
V: TRBV2
D: TRBD1
size: .
J: TRBJ2-5

CDR3: CASSSDGGPFSGDTQYF
DNA: TGTGCCAGCAGCTCCGATGGCGGGCCCTTCTCTGGAGATACGCAGTATTTT
V: TRBV7-9
D: .
size: .
J: TRBJ2-3

CDR3: CASSAPSGGAGDTQYF
DNA: TGTGCCAGCAGCGCTCCTAGCGGGGGGGCAGGGGATACGCAGTATTTT
V: TRBV7-2
D: TRBD2
size: once
J: TRBJ2-3

CDR3: CASSHPAGQGVEKLFF
DNA: TGTGCCAGCAGTCACCCCGCAGGCCAAGGGGTTGAAAAACTGTTTTTT
V: TRBV6-6
D: .
size: once
J: TRBJ1-4

CDR3: CAWSVRAGASNQPQHF
DNA: TGTGCCTGGAGTGTACGAGCAGGGGCAAGCAATCAGCCCCAGCATTTT
V: TRBV30
D: .
size: .
J: TRBJ1-5

CDR3: CAIYGGIRNTEAFF
DNA: TGTGCCATTTATGGAGGGATAAGGAACACTGAAGCTTTCTTT
V: TRBV9
D: .
size: once
J: TRBJ1-1

CDR3: CASSLDRVGEKLFF
DNA: TGTGCCAGCAGCTTGGACAGGGTCGGTGAAAAACTGTTTTTT
V: TRBV11-1
D: TRBD1
size: .
J: TRBJ1-4

CDR3: CSVGGGLNTEAFF
DNA: TGCAGCGTTGGAGGAGGGTTGAACACTGAAGCTTTCTTT
V: TRBV29-1
D: .
size: .
J: TRBJ1-1

CDR3: CASSVSGGSSYEQYF
DNA: TGTGCCAGCAGTGTTAGCGGGGGAAGCTCCTACGAGCAGTACTTC
V: TRBV2
D: TRBD2
size: .
J: TRBJ2-7

CDR3: CASSGGTAYGYTF
DNA: TGTGCCAGTAGTGGAGGGACAGCCTATGGCTACACCTTC
V: TRBV19
D: TRBD1
size: .
J: TRBJ1-2

CDR3: CASSLDGRYNEQFF
DNA: TGTGCCAGCAGCTTGGATGGCAGGTACAATGAGCAGTTCTTC
V: TRBV5-6
D: .
size: .
J: TRBJ2-1

CDR3: CASRGTGYYEQYF
DNA: TGTGCCAGCAGAGGGACAGGTTACTACGAGCAGTACTTC
V: TRBV6-5
D: TRBD1
size: .
J: TRBJ2-7

CDR3: CASSQDRRTFNYGYTF
DNA: TGTGCCAGCAGCCAAGATCGTAGAACCTTTAACTATGGCTACACCTTC
V: TRBV14
D: .
size: few
J: TRBJ1-2

CDR3: CASSLAGGLEQYF
DNA: TGTGCCAGCAGCTTAGCGGGCGGGCTCGAGCAGTACTTC
V: TRBV7-8
D: .
size: .
J: TRBJ2-7

CDR3: CASSLDAGKSNEQFF
DNA: TGTGCCAGCAGCTTAGATGCGGGCAAGAGCAATGAGCAGTTCTTC
V: TRBV7-2
D: .
size: few
J: TRBJ2-1

CDR3: CASSGTGRAEAFF
DNA: TGTGCCAGCAGCGGGACAGGGAGGGCTGAAGCTTTCTTT
V: TRBV2
D: TRBD1
size: .
J: TRBJ1-1

CDR3: CASSRGTGGVTYEQYF
DNA: TGCGCCAGCAGCCGAGGCACAGGGGGTGTAACCTACGAGCAGTACTTC
V: TRBV4-1
D: TRBD1
size: .
J: TRBJ2-7

CDR3: CASSGRGLQPQHF
DNA: TGTGCCAGTAGCGGCAGGGGGCTTCAGCCCCAGCATTTT
V: TRBV19
D: TRBD1
size: few
J: TRBJ1-5

CDR3: CASSVEMDSPGYTF
DNA: TGTGCCAGCAGCGTAGAGATGGACAGTCCTGGCTACACCTTC
V: TRBV9
D: .
size: .
J: TRBJ1-2

CDR3: CATSRVGQTNTGELFF
DNA: TGTGCCACCAGCAGAGTCGGACAGACTAACACCGGGGAGCTGTTTTTT
V: TRBV15
D: .
size: .
J: TRBJ2-2

CDR3: CASSAGSSYNEQFF
DNA: TGCGCCTCCTCAGCGGGGAGCTCCTACAATGAGCAGTTCTTC
V: TRBV10-2
D: TRBD2
size: once
J: TRBJ2-1

CDR3: CASSTVPQNTEAFF
DNA: TGTGCCAGCTCAACTGTACCGCAGAACACTGAAGCTTTCTTT
V: TRBV18
D: .
size: .
J: TRBJ1-1

CDR3: CASSYSVSGEETQYF
DNA: TGTGCCAGCAGTTACTCGGTGTCAGGGGAAGAGACCCAGTACTTC
V: TRBV6-5
D: .
size: .
J: TRBJ2-5

CDR3: CASRRDLDSWEQYF
DNA: TGTGCCAGCAGACGTGACCTTGACTCATGGGAGCAGTACTTC
V: TRBV6-5
D: .
size: .
J: TRBJ2-7

CDR3: CASSWGLAELSSTDTQYF
DNA: TGTGCCAGCAGCTGGGGACTAGCGGAGCTTTCTAGCACAGATACGCAGTATTTT
V: TRBV7-2
D: TRBD2
size: .
J: TRBJ2-3

CDR3: CASSLGQPQWEQFF
DNA: TGCGCCAGCAGCTTAGGACAGCCCCAGTGGGAGCAGTTCTTC
V: TRBV5-1
D: .
size: few
J: TRBJ2-1